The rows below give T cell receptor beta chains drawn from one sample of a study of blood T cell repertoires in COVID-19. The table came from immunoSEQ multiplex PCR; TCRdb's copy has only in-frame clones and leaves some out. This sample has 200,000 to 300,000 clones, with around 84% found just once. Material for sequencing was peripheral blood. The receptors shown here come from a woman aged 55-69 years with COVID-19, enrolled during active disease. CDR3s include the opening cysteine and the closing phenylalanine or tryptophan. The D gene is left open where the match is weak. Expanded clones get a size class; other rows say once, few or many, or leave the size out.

CDR3: CASSFSGNTIYF
DNA: TGTGCCAGCAGCTTCTCTGGAAACACCATATATTTT
V: TRBV12-3/TRBV12-4
length: 12
size: NA
D: NA
J: TRBJ1-3

CDR3: CASSLEGPRAEAFF
DNA: TGTGCCAGCAGCTTGGAAGGCCCTCGGGCTGAAGCTTTCTTT
V: TRBV5-4
length: 14
size: NA
D: NA
J: TRBJ1-1

CDR3: CASSVADRQYF
DNA: TGTGCCAGCAGTGTGGCGGATAGGCAGTACTTC
V: TRBV2
length: 11
size: NA
D: NA
J: TRBJ2-7

CDR3: CASGLRWASGASSYNEQFF
DNA: TGTGCTAGTGGTCTCCGGTGGGCTAGCGGGGCTAGCTCCTACAATGAGCAGTTCTTC
V: TRBV12-5
length: 19
size: NA
D: TRBD2
J: TRBJ2-1

CDR3: CATSDPGGRSFYSNQPQHF
DNA: TGTGCCACCAGTGACCCAGGGGGCCGGAGCTTCTATAGCAATCAGCCCCAGCATTTT
V: TRBV24-1
length: 19
size: NA
D: TRBD1
J: TRBJ1-5

CDR3: CSASRDNFYGYTF
DNA: TGCAGTGCTAGTCGGGACAACTTCTATGGCTACACCTTC
V: TRBV20-1
length: 13
size: NA
D: NA
J: TRBJ1-2

CDR3: CATLPPTAYGYTF
DNA: TGTGCCACCCTTCCCCCGACAGCTTATGGCTACACCTTC
V: TRBV19
length: 13
size: NA
D: NA
J: TRBJ1-2

CDR3: CASSSSGQANTGELFF
DNA: TGTGCCAGCAGTTCAAGCGGCCAAGCGAACACCGGGGAGCTGTTTTTT
V: TRBV11-3
length: 16
size: NA
D: NA
J: TRBJ2-2

CDR3: CASSLGLAGGRTDTQYF
DNA: TGTGCCAGCAGCTTGGGGCTAGCGGGAGGGCGCACAGATACGCAGTATTTT
V: TRBV5-4
length: 17
size: NA
D: TRBD2
J: TRBJ2-3

CDR3: CASSQDYGLAAYNEQFF
DNA: TGTGCCAGCAGCCAAGATTACGGACTAGCGGCCTACAATGAGCAGTTCTTC
V: TRBV14
length: 17
size: few
D: TRBD2
J: TRBJ2-1

CDR3: CASSIRFRGYGYTF
DNA: TGTGCCAGTAGTATTAGATTTCGGGGGTATGGCTACACCTTC
V: TRBV19
length: 14
size: NA
D: NA
J: TRBJ1-2

CDR3: CSVEASAYNEQFF
DNA: TGCAGCGTTGAGGCTAGCGCGTACAATGAGCAGTTCTTC
V: TRBV29-1
length: 13
size: once
D: NA
J: TRBJ2-1

CDR3: CASSLFAKGDITIEQFF
DNA: TGTGCCAGCAGTCTCTTCGCGAAAGGGGATATAACGATTGAGCAGTTCTTC
V: TRBV6-7
length: 17
size: NA
D: NA
J: TRBJ2-1

CDR3: CASSKTGPQHF
DNA: TGTGCCAGCAGCAAGACTGGGCCCCAGCATTTT
V: TRBV6-5
length: 11
size: NA
D: NA
J: TRBJ1-5

CDR3: CASSYPDRGDYGYTF
DNA: TGTGCCAGCAGTTACCCGGACAGAGGAGACTATGGCTACACCTTC
V: TRBV6-6
length: 15
size: NA
D: NA
J: TRBJ1-2

CDR3: CASRRGGAADTPLHF
DNA: TGTGCCAGCAGGCGAGGCGGGGCGGCGGATACACCCCTCCACTTT
V: TRBV5-4
length: 15
size: NA
D: NA
J: TRBJ1-6

CDR3: CASSIGASNTQYF
DNA: TGTGCCAGTAGTATAGGGGCATCAAATACGCAGTATTTT
V: TRBV19
length: 13
size: NA
D: NA
J: TRBJ2-3

CDR3: CASSGGSAHSNQPQHF
DNA: TGTGCCAGCAGTGGGGGCTCTGCACATAGCAATCAGCCCCAGCATTTT
V: TRBV28
length: 16
size: once
D: NA
J: TRBJ1-5

CDR3: CASGAGSGTYEQYF
DNA: TGTGCCAGTGGGGCGGGTAGCGGCACCTACGAGCAGTACTTC
V: TRBV19
length: 14
size: NA
D: NA
J: TRBJ2-7

CDR3: CASSLEGRNSGNTIYF
DNA: TGTGCCAGCAGCTTGGAGGGGAGGAACTCTGGAAACACCATATATTTT
V: TRBV5-4
length: 16
size: few
D: NA
J: TRBJ1-3

CDR3: CASSTPLAASYNEQFF
DNA: TGTGCCAGTAGTACCCCCCTAGCGGCCTCCTACAATGAGCAGTTCTTC
V: TRBV19
length: 16
size: NA
D: TRBD2
J: TRBJ2-1

CDR3: CASSLGTGPTNEKLFF
DNA: TGTGCCAGCAGCTTAGGTACAGGACCAACTAATGAAAAACTGTTTTTT
V: TRBV11-2
length: 16
size: NA
D: NA
J: TRBJ1-4

CDR3: CASSLLLSTSGSSYTQYF
DNA: TGCGCCAGCAGCCTCCTACTTTCGACTAGCGGGAGCTCATATACGCAGTATTTT
V: TRBV4-1
length: 18
size: once
D: TRBD2
J: TRBJ2-3

CDR3: CASSHLAGSYNEQFF
DNA: TGTGCCAGCAGCCACCTAGCGGGATCCTACAATGAGCAGTTCTTC
V: TRBV7-3
length: 15
size: NA
D: TRBD2
J: TRBJ2-1

CDR3: CASSDWGHGYTF
DNA: TGCGCCAGCAGTGATTGGGGGCATGGCTACACCTTC
V: TRBV10-1
length: 12
size: NA
D: NA
J: TRBJ1-2

CDR3: CATSRASGTYNSPLHF
DNA: TGTGCCACCAGCAGAGCCTCGGGAACTTATAATTCACCCCTCCACTTT
V: TRBV15
length: 16
size: NA
D: NA
J: TRBJ1-6

CDR3: CASSRGQGAAFDGYTF
DNA: TGTGCCAGCAGCCGGGGTCAGGGGGCCGCCTTTGATGGCTACACCTTC
V: TRBV5-4
length: 16
size: NA
D: TRBD1
J: TRBJ1-2

CDR3: CSVGQGANYGYTF
DNA: TGCAGCGTTGGACAGGGAGCTAACTATGGCTACACCTTC
V: TRBV29-1
length: 13
size: NA
D: TRBD1
J: TRBJ1-2

CDR3: CASSFTGATNEKLFF
DNA: TGTGCCAGCAGTTTCACAGGGGCAACTAATGAAAAACTGTTTTTT
V: TRBV28
length: 15
size: NA
D: TRBD1
J: TRBJ1-4

CDR3: CASSDRVGSNQPQHF
DNA: TGTGCCAGCAGTGACAGGGTTGGGAGCAATCAGCCCCAGCATTTT
V: TRBV6-1
length: 15
size: NA
D: NA
J: TRBJ1-5

CDR3: CASSLVAGPRDTQYF
DNA: TGTGCCAGCAGCCTTGTAGCGGGCCCCAGAGATACGCAGTATTTT
V: TRBV7-9
length: 15
size: once
D: TRBD2
J: TRBJ2-3

CDR3: CASSGGTTMGNEQFF
DNA: TGTGCCAGCAGTGGAGGAACGACCATGGGCAATGAGCAGTTCTTC
V: TRBV25-1
length: 15
size: NA
D: NA
J: TRBJ2-1

CDR3: CAWSVGRTVETQYF
DNA: TGTGCCTGGAGTGTCGGGAGGACGGTGGAGACCCAGTACTTC
V: TRBV30
length: 14
size: NA
D: TRBD2
J: TRBJ2-5

CDR3: CATSDPAWGYGKFF
DNA: TGTGCCACCAGTGATCCGGCGTGGGGCTATGGGAAGTTCTTC
V: TRBV24-1
length: 14
size: NA
D: NA
J: TRBJ2-1

CDR3: CASSYGGWNQPQHF
DNA: TGTGCCAGCAGTTACGGGGGGTGGAATCAGCCCCAGCATTTT
V: TRBV6-2/TRBV6-3
length: 14
size: NA
D: NA
J: TRBJ1-5

CDR3: CASFEEGQGLREKLFF
DNA: TGTGCCAGCTTCGAGGAGGGACAGGGGCTCCGGGAAAAACTGTTTTTT
V: TRBV28
length: 16
size: NA
D: TRBD1
J: TRBJ1-4

CDR3: CASSLVAGVSTGELFF
DNA: TGCGCCAGCAGCTTGGTCGCAGGGGTGAGCACCGGGGAGCTGTTTTTT
V: TRBV5-1
length: 16
size: NA
D: NA
J: TRBJ2-2

CDR3: CASSLEASGPTLETQYF
DNA: TGCGCCAGCAGCTTGGAGGCTAGCGGGCCCACTCTTGAGACCCAGTACTTC
V: TRBV5-1
length: 17
size: NA
D: TRBD2
J: TRBJ2-5

CDR3: CASSLPGQGITGELFF
DNA: TGTGCCAGCAGCCTTCCGGGACAGGGGATCACCGGGGAGCTGTTTTTT
V: TRBV4-2
length: 16
size: NA
D: TRBD1
J: TRBJ2-2

CDR3: CASSLGLAPRTDTQYF
DNA: TGTGCCAGCAGCTTAGGTCTAGCGCCCCGCACAGATACGCAGTATTTT
V: TRBV7-3
length: 16
size: NA
D: NA
J: TRBJ2-3

CDR3: CASSGSGQGADGYTF
DNA: TGTGCCAGCAGTGGCTCCGGACAGGGGGCCGATGGCTACACCTTC
V: TRBV28
length: 15
size: once
D: TRBD1
J: TRBJ1-2

CDR3: CASSHGGYNSPLHF
DNA: TGTGCCAGCAGCCACGGAGGCTATAATTCACCCCTCCACTTT
V: TRBV3-1/TRBV3-2
length: 14
size: NA
D: NA
J: TRBJ1-6

CDR3: CASRPGGRFAEQYF
DNA: TGTGCCAGTAGGCCAGGGGGGAGGTTCGCCGAGCAGTACTTC
V: TRBV19
length: 14
size: NA
D: NA
J: TRBJ2-7

CDR3: CASSYDPGTGGPLSTEAFF
DNA: TGCGCCAGCAGCTACGACCCCGGTACAGGGGGCCCGCTCTCCACTGAAGCTTTCTTT
V: TRBV5-1
length: 19
size: NA
D: TRBD1
J: TRBJ1-1

CDR3: CASTAQGNTGELFF
DNA: TGTGCCAGCACCGCACAGGGGAACACCGGGGAGCTGTTTTTT
V: TRBV28
length: 14
size: NA
D: NA
J: TRBJ2-2

CDR3: CASSQDTGTSWEQYF
DNA: TGTGCCAGCAGCCAAGATACAGGGACTAGCTGGGAGCAGTACTTC
V: TRBV3-1/TRBV3-2
length: 15
size: NA
D: TRBD2
J: TRBJ2-7

CDR3: CASSAGQGTEAFF
DNA: TGTGCCAGCAGCGCAGGGCAGGGCACTGAAGCTTTCTTT
V: TRBV7-8
length: 13
size: NA
D: NA
J: TRBJ1-1

CDR3: CASSPSSSGNTIYF
DNA: TGTGCCAGCTCACCATCGAGCTCTGGAAACACCATATATTTT
V: TRBV18
length: 14
size: NA
D: NA
J: TRBJ1-3

CDR3: CASSIGWAGATGELFF
DNA: TGTGCCAGTAGTATCGGTTGGGCGGGAGCGACCGGGGAGCTGTTTTTT
V: TRBV19
length: 16
size: NA
D: TRBD2
J: TRBJ2-2

CDR3: CASSVGQSNEKLFF
DNA: TGCGCCAGCAGCGTTGGACAGTCTAATGAAAAACTGTTTTTT
V: TRBV5-1
length: 14
size: NA
D: NA
J: TRBJ1-4